This passage covers 23 T cell receptor beta chains from one sample sequenced in a study of T cells in Graves' hyperthyroidism and ophthalmopathy. It was RNA transcripts that yielded the amplified TCR beta CDR3 regions. Carried out on the TCR CDR3, a first-round RT-PCR used the HTBI primer set. TCRdb processed the multiplex PCR reads anew with MiXCR; each CDR3 protein has one entry. The data hold a few hundred thousand distinct CDR3 sequences, with around a quarter observed a single time. The sample comprised blood. All receptors derive from a man aged 45-65 years with Graves' hyperthyroidism.

The chain recombines TRBV6-1 with TRBJ2-2; unclear D gene. Trimming pared 6 bases from V and 3 bases from J, leaving 11 bases between. CDR3 length equals 14 residues. Germline loops: CDR1 MNHNS, CDR2 SASEGT. This CDR3 reads CASRGNLYTGELFF. DNA of the CDR3: TGTGCCAGCAGGGGCAACCTCTACACCGGGGAGCTGTTTTTT.

The chain links TRBV10-3 to TRBJ2-5; D possibly corresponds to TRBD1 (10 bases). Trimming took 2 bases from V and 4 from J, leaving 23 bases between them. The CDR3 has 18 amino acids. CDR1 ENHRY and CDR2 SYGVKD come from the germline V gene. This CDR3 reads CAISEDRGPAGGRETQYF. In DNA form, the CDR3 reads TGTGCCATCAGTGAGGACAGGGGGCCAGCGGGAGGACGAGAGACCCAGTACTTC.

Only a few counts were recorded for this clonotype. V and J are TRBV3-1 and TRBJ2-5, with 12 bases identical to TRBD2. This CDR3 comprises 15 residues. Germline lookup yields CDR1 LGHDT and CDR2 YNNKEL (reference sequence). V lost 5 bases to trimming and J lost 1 base; unmatched junction nucleotides: 2. The CDR3 DNA reads TGTGCCAGCAGCACTAGCGGGAGGCCCCAAGAGACCCAGTACTTC. It encodes CASSTSGRPQETQYF.

The V gene is TRBV29-1, the J gene TRBJ2-3; weak D call: TRBD1 (6 bases). Germline values: CDR1 SQVTM, CDR2 ANQGSEA. The V end was cut by 4 bases, the J end by 1 base, with 6 bases between. The CDR3 has 12 amino acids. CDR3 in DNA: TGCAGCGTTGGGACAGGCACAGATACGCAGTATTTT. Amino acids: CSVGTGTDTQYF.

This clonotype was seen more than once but under ten times. This sequence joins TRBV24-1 and TRBJ2-2; D may be TRBD2 (6 bases). The CDR3 loop spans 14 amino acids. Trimming removed 4 bases at V and 5 bases at J, with 10 bases between. The germline CDR1 and CDR2 sequences are KGHDR and SFDVKD. As DNA, the CDR3 is TGTGCCACCAGTGAAAGGAGGGATACCGGGGAGCTGTTTTTT. As protein: CATSERRDTGELFF.

This clonotype was found many times. This chain uses TRBV29-1 with TRBJ2-1, with D possibly being TRBD2 (5 bases). V was pared by 4 bases and J by 4 bases, with 17 bases between. The CDR3 has 15 amino acids. Germline V gene sequence: CDR1 SQVTM, CDR2 ANQGSEA. The CDR3 loop reads CSVAATGFRYNEQFF. CDR3 DNA: TGCAGCGTTGCCGCCACGGGGTTTCGGTACAATGAGCAGTTCTTC.

This clonotype showed up just a few times. This chain uses TRBV7-9 with TRBJ2-3; TRBD2 agrees at 7 bases. The CDR3 runs to 15 residues. The germline CDR1 and CDR2 sequences are SEHNR and FQNEAQ (reference sequence). Trimming at V came to 1 base and at J to 2 bases, leaving 3 bases not matched to a gene. The DNA for the CDR3 is TGTGCCAGCAGCTTAGAGACTAGCTTCACAGATACGCAGTATTTT. As protein: CASSLETSFTDTQYF.

The CDR3 spells CASSHPDKKETQYF. Here the CDR3 DNA reads TGTGCCAGCAGCCACCCGGACAAGAAAGAGACCCAGTACTTC. The V gene is TRBV7-9, the J gene TRBJ2-5, with a weak D call TRBD1 (5 bases). CDR1 SEHNR and CDR2 FQNEAQ come from the germline V gene (reference sequence). CDR3 length: 14 amino acids. Trimming removed 5 bases from V and 3 bases from J, with 13 bases in between.

This chain connects TRBV27 to TRBJ1-4; the match to TRBD1 covers 10 bases. This CDR3 contains 16 residues. The germline CDR1 and CDR2 sequences are MNHEY and SMNVEV (reference sequence). The V segment lost 5 bases and the J segment 8 bases; nucleotides outside the gene matches: 11. DNA for the CDR3: TGTGCCAGCAGTCCGCGACAGGGGGCAACGGGAGAAAAACTGTTTTTT. Protein: CASSPRQGATGEKLFF.

J is TRBJ2-1 and V is TRBV20-1; 8 nucleotides line up with TRBD2. The CDR3 runs 15 residues. CDR1 and CDR2 from the germline V gene are DFQATT and SNEGSKA (reference sequence). With 0 bases clipped from V and 4 bases from J, the junction kept 5 bases outside the gene matches. The CDR3, as DNA: TGCAGTGCTAGAGATCTCGGGGGGGCGTACAATGAGCAGTTCTTC. This codes for CSARDLGGAYNEQFF.

The V call is TRBV4-1, the J call TRBJ2-7; 13 bases are a match to TRBD2. The germline V gene encodes CDR1 MGHRA and CDR2 YSYEKL. Losses at the gene ends were 7 bases for V and 2 bases for J; bases not matched to a gene: 2. CDR3 length: 14 residues. The CDR3 region is CASKLAGGPYEQYF. In DNA form, the CDR3 reads TGCGCCAGCAAACTAGCGGGAGGGCCCTACGAGCAGTACTTC.

This clonotype was detected a few times. V usage is TRBV27 and J usage is TRBJ2-5; 11 bases are a match to TRBD1. The germline V gene encodes CDR1 MNHEY and CDR2 SMNVEV (reference sequence). The CDR3 is 15 residues long. The V and J ends lost 4 bases and 5 bases, in that order; junction bases with no gene match: 6. The CDR3 sequence: CASSWTGGAAETQYF. CDR3 nucleotide sequence: TGTGCCAGCAGTTGGACAGGGGGCGCGGCTGAGACCCAGTACTTC.

The V gene is TRBV14, the J gene TRBJ1-3; D is unclear. Trimming left V 1 base short and J 4 bases short, with 11 bases between. This CDR3 comprises 15 residues. Germline CDR1 SGHDN, CDR2 FVKESK. CDR3 DNA sequence: TGTGCCAGCAGCCAAGTATATGGATCCGGAAACACCATATATTTT. It encodes CASSQVYGSGNTIYF. Variable domain in full (rest from reference TRBV14 and TRBJ1-3): EAGVTQFPSHSVIEKGQTVTLRCDPISGHDNLYWYRRVMGKEIKFLLHFVKESKQDESGMPNNRFLAERTGGTYSTLKVQPAELEDSGVYFCASSQVYGSGNTIYFGEGSWLTVV.

This clonotype was observed at least ten times. The J gene is TRBJ2-7, the V gene TRBV6-6; TRBD1 aligns across 11 bases. With 2 bases clipped from V and 2 bases from J, the junction kept 2 bases outside the gene matches. The CDR3 loop spans 15 amino acids. The germline CDR1 and CDR2 sequences are MNHNY and SVGAGI (reference sequence). CDR3 in DNA: TGTGCCAGCAGTTACGGACAGGGGGCCACCTACGAGCAGTACTTC. This translates into CASSYGQGATYEQYF.

As concerns this clonotype: In this CDR3 the conserved last residue, phenylalanine or tryptophan, is missing, so a read error is likely. This chain joins TRBV20-1 and TRBJ1-1; D is unclear. Trimming left V 1 base short and J 2 bases short, with 8 bases between. This CDR3 region has 13 residues. Germline CDR1 reads DFQATT; CDR2 reads SNEGSKA (reference sequence). CDR3 amino acids: CSARVQTNTEAFS. The CDR3 nucleotides are TGCAGTGCTAGAGTACAGACCAACACTGAAGCTTTCTCC.

This clonotype occurred a few times. The CDR3 sequence: CAISERGPDGYTF. The CDR3 DNA reads TGTGCCATCAGTGAGCGGGGGCCGGATGGCTACACCTTC. V gene TRBV10-3 combines with J gene TRBJ1-2; tentative D call: TRBD1 (6 bases). Germline lookup yields CDR1 ENHRY and CDR2 SYGVKD. V was pared by 2 bases and J by 6 bases, with 10 bases between. This CDR3 is 13 amino acids long.

The V and J genes are TRBV18 and TRBJ2-7, with TRBD1 matching over 9 bases. V lost 2 bases, J lost 0 bases, and 2 bases stayed unmatched. Germline CDR1 and CDR2: KGHSH and LQKENI. CDR3 size: 15 residues. CDR3 DNA: TGTGCCAGCTCACCAGCGGGACAGGGCTCCTACGAGCAGTACTTC. Translation gives CASSPAGQGSYEQYF.

This clonotype has at least ten counts. The rearrangement joins TRBV7-8 to TRBJ2-7; the D is unclear. Trimming shortened V by 2 bases and J by 4 bases, and 12 bases separated the two germline ends. This CDR3 comprises 14 residues. Germline values: CDR1 SGHVS, CDR2 FQNEAQ. The CDR3 DNA follows: TGTGCCAGCAGCTTAACACCTCCCAATTACGAGCAGTACTTC. Protein sequence: CASSLTPPNYEQYF.

This clonotype was detected a few times. The chain joins TRBV2 to TRBJ2-2; D possibly corresponds to TRBD1 (6 bases). Per the germline V gene, CDR1 is SNHLY and CDR2 is FYNNEI. V lost 4 bases and J 5 bases, leaving 14 bases between the germline ends. This CDR3 is 15 amino acids long. CDR3 bases: TGTGCCAGCAGTGTCCCGGGACAAGGTACCGGGGAGCTGTTTTTT. Its translation: CASSVPGQGTGELFF.

This clonotype was counted ten times or more. This chain uses TRBV11-2 with TRBJ2-5; 10 bases match TRBD2. CDR1 SGHAT and CDR2 FQNNGV come from the germline V gene. The CDR3 covers 16 residues. Trimming took 1 base from V and 5 from J; bases not matched to a gene: 7. CDR3 sequence: CASSLAASGSVETQYF. CDR3 sequence (DNA): TGTGCCAGCAGCTTAGCGGCTAGCGGGAGTGTGGAGACCCAGTACTTC.

This clonotype was seen a single time. The chain has TRBV15 and TRBJ1-2; TRBD1 matches at 7 bases. Germline V gene sequence: CDR1 LNHNV, CDR2 YYDKDF (reference sequence). With V trimmed by 3 bases and J by 0 bases, 7 bases remained unmatched. The CDR3 sequence is 16 residues long. The CDR3 sequence: CATSSQGGPSNYGYTF. The CDR3 bases are TGTGCCACCAGCAGCCAGGGGGGGCCCTCTAACTATGGCTACACCTTC.

The chain combines TRBV5-1 with TRBJ2-7, with D perhaps matching TRBD2 (5 bases). Germline V gives CDR1 SGHRS, CDR2 YFSETQ. The CDR3 consists of 14 residues. The V end was cut by 5 bases, the J end by 8 bases, with 20 bases between. The CDR3 sequence is CASREGSELRKQYF. The CDR3 region has the DNA TGCGCCAGCAGAGAGGGTAGCGAACTTAGAAAGCAGTACTTC.

In this sample, this clonotype turned up many times. The chain links TRBV11-2 to TRBJ2-1; 8 bases are a match to TRBD2. This CDR3 contains 15 residues. Germline V lookup: CDR1 SGHAT, CDR2 FQNNGV. J lost 6 bases, V lost 1 base, and 5 bases had no gene match. CDR3 sequence: CASSLGRLASNEQFF. CDR3 coding DNA: TGTGCCAGCAGCTTAGGACGACTAGCGAGCAATGAGCAGTTCTTC. Full variable domain (outside the CDR3, taken from reference TRBV11-2 and TRBJ2-1): EAGVAQSPRYKIIEKRQSVAFWCNPISGHATLYWYQQILGQGPKLLIQFQNNGVVDDSQLPKDRFSAERLKGVDSTLKIQPAKLEDSAVYLCASSLGRLASNEQFFGPGTRLTVL.